The 9 T cell receptor beta chains in this list originate from one sample, sequenced in a study of human versus mouse CDR3 diversity and MHC coevolution. Here immunoSEQ multiplex PCR was the method, and the copy in TCRdb shows in-frame clones only, minus some. The sample records just under 60,000 clones, over 90% being singletons. The sample taken for sequencing was naive CD4+ T cells from blood. Subset here: CD45RO-negative CD62L-positive naive CD4 T cells. These receptors were obtained from a person aged 55 to 70 in good health.

This rearrangement joins TRBV2 to TRBJ2-1; no reliable D call. Germline V CDR1 and CDR2: SNHLY, FYNNEI. V lost 6 bases and J lost 7, with 7 bases in between. The CDR3 extends over 11 amino acids. In DNA, the CDR3 is TGTGCCAGCAGGTTCCGGAATGAGCAGTTCTTC. Its protein is CASRFRNEQFF.

V usage is TRBV27 and J usage is TRBJ1-2, with TRBD1 matching over 8 bases. CDR1 is MNHEY and CDR2 is SMNVEV in the germline V gene (reference sequence). J was trimmed by 8 bases and V by 0 bases; bases with no gene match: 8. This CDR3 region has 15 residues. In DNA form, the CDR3 reads TGTGCCAGCAGTTTATCGGCACAGGGGGTGGGAGGCTACACCTTC. Its protein is CASSLSAQGVGGYTF.

This sequence joins TRBV10-3 and TRBJ1-2, with 7 bases that match TRBD1. CDR3 length: 14 amino acids. The trim removed 4 bases at V and 4 bases at J, leaving 6 bases unmatched. Germline CDR1 and CDR2: ENHRY and SYGVKD. This CDR3 is CAISGSGGRYGYTF. The CDR3 DNA sequence: TGTGCCATCAGTGGGTCAGGGGGTCGCTATGGCTACACCTTC.

The chain combines TRBV29-1 with TRBJ1-1, with TRBD1 identical over 7 bases. CDR1 and CDR2 from the germline V gene are SQVTM and ANQGSEA. There are 14 residues in the CDR3. Trimming took 1 base from V and 4 from J; bases not matched to a gene: 6. CDR3 sequence reads: CSVEAARGSTEAFF. The CDR3 DNA is TGCAGCGTTGAAGCGGCCAGGGGGAGCACTGAAGCTTTCTTT.

The V and J genes are TRBV11-3 and TRBJ2-7; a weak D match, TRBD2 (5 bases). Trimming took off 1 base at V and 3 bases at J, with 10 bases between the two ends. The CDR3 is made up of 14 amino acids. Per germline, CDR1 SGHNT and CDR2 YENEEA. This CDR3 is CASSLGSVGYEQYF. CDR3 DNA sequence: TGTGCCAGCAGCTTAGGTAGCGTCGGCTACGAGCAGTACTTC.

The chain couples TRBV28 to TRBJ2-7; D may be TRBD2 (5 bases). This CDR3 region has 12 residues. The V end lost 2 bases, the J end lost 6 bases, and 8 bases lay between the germline ends. Germline CDR1 MDHEN, CDR2 SYDVKM. CDR3 sequence reads: CASSLSRGEQYF. The CDR3 nucleotides are TGTGCCAGCAGTTTAAGTCGGGGCGAGCAGTACTTC.

The chain uses TRBV7-8 and TRBJ2-1; 11 bases fit TRBD2. V dropped 1 base and J dropped 5; count of bases not matched to a gene: 1. This CDR3 contains 15 residues. CDR1 SGHVS and CDR2 FQNEAQ come from the germline V gene. This CDR3 reads CASSLELAGDNEQFF. The CDR3 DNA is TGTGCCAGCAGCTTAGAACTAGCGGGAGACAATGAGCAGTTCTTC.

This clone was observed a single time. The rearrangement links TRBV19 to TRBJ2-2; tentatively, D is TRBD2 (5 bases). The CDR3 is 14 residues long. V gave up 8 bases and J gave up 0 bases, with 10 bases separating them. Germline V CDR1 and CDR2: LNHDA, SQIVND (reference sequence). The CDR3 here is CASDRGSNTGELFF. CDR3 nucleotides: TGTGCCAGTGACCGGGGTTCGAACACCGGGGAGCTGTTTTTT.

This clone showed up just once. CDR3 bases: TGTGCCAGTAGTTTGGGGACAGACAACTATGGCTACACCTTC. It is translated as CASSLGTDNYGYTF. The gene calls are TRBV19 and TRBJ1-2; the match to TRBD1 covers 7 bases. Germline-derived CDR1 and CDR2 are LNHDA and SQIVND (reference sequence). This CDR3 contains 14 residues. V lost 5 bases and J lost 2; bases outside the gene matches: 5.